The TCR beta chain under discussion was sequenced for a study of shared clonotypes between healthy human individuals. A note on this clone: The antigen is unknown.

This table comes from immunoSEQ multiplex PCR, and its TCRdb copy is limited to in-frame clones, with some not included. The sample carries more than 900,000 clones, approximately 80% recorded once. The V gene end was trimmed by 2 bases and the J gene end by 2 bases; junction bases not matched to a gene: 16. Germline-derived CDR1 and CDR2 are SGHTA and FQGTGA. This CDR3 is 21 amino acids long. Overall study results and limits: Represented genetic and exposure-history diversity was restricted by having few donors.

The source is a young man in good health. Some clones in this sample may be carry-over from other donors' samples. V gene TRBV7-3 combines with J gene TRBJ2-1; TRBD2 aligns across 12 bases. The sample taken for sequencing was memory CD4+ T cells from PBMCs. Subset given: CD45RA-negative fraction. The chain's CDR3 is CASSLRSSGRARPLPYNEQFF. The CDR3 bases are TGTGCCAGCAGCTTACGATCTAGCGGGAGGGCCAGGCCACTCCCCTACAATGAGCAGTTCTTC.